The rows below give T cell receptor beta chains drawn from one sample of a study of STAT5B mutations in CD4+ large granular lymphocyte leukemia. Some clones are missing from TCRdb's copy, which holds only in-frame ones; the method was immunoSEQ multiplex PCR. Of more than 30,000 clones listed, roughly 65% were seen once; the top ten hold 2.5% to 3%. The sequenced sample consisted of CD4+ T cells from blood buffy coats. The receptors derive from a human donor in good health. CDR3s include the opening cysteine and the closing phenylalanine or tryptophan. D genes are given only for firm matches. Size is stated for part of the rows, as once, few or many counts, or as a class when the clone is expanded.

>12|.|.|TRBJ2-3|TRBV5-1
CASSLLTDTQYF
TGCGCCAGCAGCTTGCTTACAGATACGCAGTATTTT
>16|.|.|TRBJ1-4|TRBV15
CATSRGGGGFNEKLFF
TGTGCCACCAGCAGAGGGGGGGGTGGGTTTAATGAAAAACTGTTTTTT
>12|.|.|TRBJ1-2|TRBV28
CASSFSGYGYTF
TGTGCCAGCAGTTTTTCCGGGTATGGCTACACCTTC
>15|.|.|TRBJ1-4|TRBV6-5
CASSYRRVGREKLFF
TGTGCCAGCAGTTACAGGAGGGTTGGGAGAGAAAAACTGTTTTTT
>15|.|.|TRBJ1-1|TRBV4-1
CASSRSFQGNTEAFF
TGCGCCAGCAGCCGGAGCTTTCAGGGGAACACTGAAGCTTTCTTT
>15|.|.|TRBJ2-1|TRBV9
CASSVGLRSYNEQFF
TGTGCCAGCAGCGTAGGACTACGCTCCTACAATGAGCAGTTCTTC
>16|.|.|TRBJ2-6|TRBV9
CASSVLRGSGANVLTF
TGTGCCAGCAGCGTGCTTAGGGGTTCCGGGGCCAACGTCCTGACTTTC
>15|few|TRBD1|TRBJ2-7|TRBV7-2
CASTLTRDSSYEQYF
TGTGCCAGCACCTTAACCCGGGACAGCTCCTACGAGCAGTACTTC
>15|.|TRBD1|TRBJ1-3|TRBV15
CATSGTGISGNTIYF
TGTGCCACCAGTGGGACAGGAATCTCTGGAAACACCATATATTTT
>14|few|.|TRBJ1-5|TRBV9
CASSVDGAGQPQHF
TGTGCCAGCAGCGTAGATGGGGCAGGGCAGCCCCAGCATTTT
>17|.|TRBD1|TRBJ2-3|TRBV5-1
CASSLENRGRSTDTQYF
TGCGCCAGCAGCTTAGAAAACAGGGGGCGCTCCACAGATACGCAGTATTTT
>14|once|.|TRBJ1-2|TRBV14
CASSQAERGDGYTF
TGTGCCAGCAGCCAAGCGGAAAGGGGGGATGGCTACACCTTC
>15|.|.|TRBJ2-7|TRBV5-1
CASSLSGTAAYEQYF
TGCGCCAGCAGCTTGTCCGGGACGGCTGCCTACGAGCAGTACTTC